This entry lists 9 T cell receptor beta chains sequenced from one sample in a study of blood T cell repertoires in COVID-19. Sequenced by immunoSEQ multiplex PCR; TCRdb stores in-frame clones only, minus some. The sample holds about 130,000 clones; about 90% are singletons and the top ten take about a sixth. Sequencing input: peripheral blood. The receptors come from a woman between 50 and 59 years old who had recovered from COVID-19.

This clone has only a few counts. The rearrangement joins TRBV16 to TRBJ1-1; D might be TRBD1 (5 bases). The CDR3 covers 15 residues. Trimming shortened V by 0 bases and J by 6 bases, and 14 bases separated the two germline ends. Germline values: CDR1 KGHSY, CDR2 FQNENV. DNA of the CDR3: TGTGCCAGCAGCCAATCGTTTGCAGGGTCTGCTGAAGCTTTCTTT. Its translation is CASSQSFAGSAEAFF.

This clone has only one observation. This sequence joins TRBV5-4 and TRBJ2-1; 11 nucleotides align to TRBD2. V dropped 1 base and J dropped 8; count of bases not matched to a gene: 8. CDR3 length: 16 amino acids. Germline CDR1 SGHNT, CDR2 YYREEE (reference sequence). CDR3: CASSLPGSGGAYEQFF. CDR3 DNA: TGTGCCAGCAGCTTGCCGGGTAGCGGGGGGGCCTATGAGCAGTTCTTC.

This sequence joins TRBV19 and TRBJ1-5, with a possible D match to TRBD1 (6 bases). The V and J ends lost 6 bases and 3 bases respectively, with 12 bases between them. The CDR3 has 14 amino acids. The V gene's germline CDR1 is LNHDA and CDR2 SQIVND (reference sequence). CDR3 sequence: CASRETGDNQPQHF. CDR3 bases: TGTGCCAGTAGGGAGACAGGCGACAATCAGCCCCAGCATTTT. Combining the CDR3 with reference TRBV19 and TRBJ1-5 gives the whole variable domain DGGITQSPKYLFRKEGQNVTLSCEQNLNHDAMYWYRQDPGQGLRLIYYSQIVNDFQKGDIAEGYSVSREKKESFPLTVTSAQKNPTAFYLCASRETGDNQPQHFGDGTRLSIL.

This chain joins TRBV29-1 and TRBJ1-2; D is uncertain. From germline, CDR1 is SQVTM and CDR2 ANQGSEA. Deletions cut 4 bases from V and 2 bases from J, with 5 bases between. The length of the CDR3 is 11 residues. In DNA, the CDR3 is TGCAGCGTTGGCAGGAACTATGGCTACACCTTC. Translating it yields CSVGRNYGYTF.

In nucleotides, the CDR3 is TGTGCCAGTAGACAGCCAACCCACTATGGCTACACCTTC. Its protein is CASRQPTHYGYTF. The J gene is TRBJ1-2, the V gene TRBV6-5, with D tentatively TRBD1 (5 bases). This CDR3 region has 13 residues. V was pared by 9 bases and J by 3 bases, with 14 bases between. Germline assignment: CDR1 MNHEY and CDR2 SVGAGI.

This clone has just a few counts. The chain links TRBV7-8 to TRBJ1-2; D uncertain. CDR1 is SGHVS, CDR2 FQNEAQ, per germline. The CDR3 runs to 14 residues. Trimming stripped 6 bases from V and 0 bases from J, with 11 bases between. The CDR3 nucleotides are TGTGCCAGCAGTCTTACCTCGGCTAACTATGGCTACACCTTC. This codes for CASSLTSANYGYTF.

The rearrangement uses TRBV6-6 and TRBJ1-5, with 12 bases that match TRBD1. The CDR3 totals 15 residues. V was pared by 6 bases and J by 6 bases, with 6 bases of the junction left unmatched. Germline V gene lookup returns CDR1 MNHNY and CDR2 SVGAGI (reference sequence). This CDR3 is CASSTGQGAVQPQHF. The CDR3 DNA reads TGTGCCAGCAGCACGGGACAGGGGGCCGTTCAGCCCCAGCATTTT.

The CDR3: CASSFGTQNGNTEAFF. The CDR3 coding sequence is TGTGCCAGCAGCTTCGGGACTCAGAACGGGAACACTGAAGCTTTCTTT. The chain joins TRBV11-2 to TRBJ1-1, with D possibly TRBD1 on 5 matching bases. In germline, CDR1 is SGHAT, CDR2 FQNNGV. V dropped 3 bases and J dropped 1 base, with 15 bases sitting between them. This CDR3 has 16 residues.

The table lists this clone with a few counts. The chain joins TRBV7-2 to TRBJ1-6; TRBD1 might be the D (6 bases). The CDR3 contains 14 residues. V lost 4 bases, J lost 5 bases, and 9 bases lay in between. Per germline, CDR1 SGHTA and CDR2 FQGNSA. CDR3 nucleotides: TGTGCCAGCAGCTCGGGACACCATAATTCACCCCTCCACTTT. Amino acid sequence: CASSSGHHNSPLHF. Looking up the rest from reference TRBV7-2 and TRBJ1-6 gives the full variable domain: GAGVSQSPSNKVTEKGKDVELRCDPISGHTALYWYRQSLGQGLEFLIYFQGNSAPDKSGLPSDRFSAERTGGSVSTLTIQRTQQEDSAVYLCASSSGHHNSPLHFGNGTRLTVT.